This TCR beta chain was captured by sequencing in a study of cytotoxic CD8 clonotypes in ibrutinib-treated CLL (dated by TCRdb to about 2021). The study in broad terms: In this cohort, some 16 patients were treatment-naive and approximately ten were relapsed/refractory, while some 18 had unmutated IGHV. Partial responses were observed in about 25 patients and complete responses in 2; after a median follow-up of 68 months, remission was maintained in 14 patients and progression was observed in approximately 12. The response samples were drawn at a median of roughly eleven months into treatment, with a range of about 6 to 36 months. Samples averaged around 280,000 productive templates and about 94,000 productive rearrangements. Of the 70 to 90 people in the trial, about 27 had longitudinal samples available. Cryopreserved peripheral blood mononuclear cells were obtained before treatment, at response, and at either sustained remission or disease progression. Every sample from remission and from progressive disease was obtained while the patients were still on ibrutinib. Here is what the overall study found, with its caveats: At ibrutinib response clonality went up, during sustained remission it held steady, and at progression it dropped back toward baseline. Baseline clonality exceeded that of age-matched healthy donors and correlated strongly with circulating CD8+ T-cell counts. Public clonotypes were rare and either shrank or stayed stable during treatment, and the rise in clonality at ibrutinib response reflected expansion of private clonotypes. Lymph node repertoires were not examined, and the timing of sampling was not matched between patients in sustained remission and those whose disease progressed.

According to the germline V gene (reference sequence), CDR1 reads GTSNPN and CDR2 reads SVGIG. At the junction V is shortened by 2 bases and J by 8 bases, with 15 bases in between. The cysteine opens and the phenylalanine closes a CDR3 of 13 amino acids. Only the CDR3 portion is preserved as DNA: 39 bases, with reading frame beginning at the first base. Comments on this clone: Its antigen is not yet known. The record has no base qualities; no much larger clone is one base away.

The goal of deep resolution MiSeq sequencing was a depth between 1 in 1 million and 1 in 200,000 T cells, and coverage averaged 10x per clonotype. The immunoSEQ hsTCRB Kit was used to generate the TCR beta libraries. The paper's data handling went like this. Data were analyzed with ImmunoSEQ Data Assistant and ImmunoSEQ Analyzer, with V, D and J genes assigned per IMGT definitions. Clonality, with values ranging from 0 to 1, was calculated as one minus the normalized Shannon entropy of productive rearrangement frequencies. Only overrepresented clonotypes making up at least 0.05% of the repertoire of each patient were included in the public clonotype analysis. Repertoires from thirteen age-matched healthy donors in immuneACCESS were used as clonality controls. Sourced from immuneACCESS, this table was stored by TCRdb with only in-frame sequences that have V and J called. A share of the clones is absent; for the studies checked, an unresolved V gene accounts for under half, and the remainder has no known explanation. From that table come the V and J calls and clone size; the DNA was used to work out D and trimming. The sample table holds about 140,000 clones, of which around 76% were seen once. Of the sample, 4.5% to 6% is held by the ten largest clones.

The sample's time point label is to be understood as: around 2 years on ibrutinib. For TCR beta library preparation, approximately 1.9 micrograms of genomic DNA was extracted from cryopreserved PBMCs. Longitudinal blood samples from CLL patients receiving ibrutinib monotherapy were subjected to high-throughput TCR beta sequencing. Patients were enrolled in a phase 2 open-label single-center ibrutinib monotherapy trial. Sample: PBMCs, taken after 24 months of ibrutinib treatment. This receptor chain uses TRBV30 and TRBJ1-2, with the D gene not clear enough to name. The TCR sequence derives from a human donor with chronic lymphocytic leukemia. The CDR3 loop reads CAWSPTGGSGYTF. The DNA is as follows: TGTGCCTGGAGTCCGACGGGTGGATCCGGCTACACCTTC. The CDR3, completed at both ends by the reference TRBV30 and TRBJ1-2 genes, gives the full variable domain SQTIHQWPATLVQPVGSPLSLECTVEGTSNPNLYWYRQAAGRGLQLLFYSVGIGQISSEVPQNLSASRPQDRQFILSSKKLLLSDSGFYLCAWSPTGGSGYTFGSGTRLTVV.